This TCR beta chain was captured in a study of CD8+CD57+ T cells in acquired aplastic anemia. Genomic DNA, the template, was used for profiling of the TCR beta VDJ and CDR3. TCRdb independently ran MiXCR on the reads; one entry per CDR3 protein. The repertoire holds hundreds of thousands of distinct CDR3 sequences, with roughly 53% as singletons. Study findings and constraints: In CD8+ cells, Simpson's diversity showed no significant difference between patients and controls.

The patients chosen for sequencing had shown expansion of CD8+CD57+ cells (detected by flow cytometry). All patients were therapy-naive when blood was sampled. Germline lookup yields CDR1 LGHDT and CDR2 YNNKEL (reference sequence). The CDR3 has 16 amino acids. V lost 1 base and J lost 2, with 14 bases in between. The table lists this clonotype with many counts. Its antigen is not known. The TCR comes from a human donor with aplastic anemia. V is TRBV3-1 and J is TRBJ1-2; a weak D match, TRBD1 (5 bases). Sequencing used sorted CD4+, CD8+, or CD8+CD57+ T cells (not recorded which) from PBMCs. Here the CDR3 reads CASSQGLTAINYGYTF. CDR3 nucleotide sequence: TGTGCCAGCAGCCAAGGTTTGACAGCGATAAACTATGGCTACACCTTC. The full variable domain, completed using reference TRBV3-1 and TRBJ1-2, is DTAVSQTPKYLVTQMGNDKSIKCEQNLGHDTMYWYKQDSKKFLKIMFSYNNKELIINETVPNRFSPKSPDKAHLNLHINSLELGDSAVYFCASSQGLTAINYGYTFGSGTRLTVV.